These 5 T cell receptor beta chains share one sample of origin, sequenced in a study of T cell responses to AZD1222 COVID-19 vaccine. Libraries were prepared by immunoSEQ multiplex PCR; TCRdb keeps only in-frame clonotypes and omits some of them. The sample lists 190,000 or so clones, roughly 92% seen once, with about 1% in the top ten. The sample in question was peripheral blood, obtained 28 days after the second AZD1222 dose. These TCRs come from an adult who received the AZD1222 COVID-19 vaccine.

Details on this clone: The junction shows a germline mismatch at one end, possibly a read error. Other DNA sequences in the same sample also yield this CDR3. The genes are TRBV18 and TRBJ2-5; 11 positions agree with TRBD1. This CDR3 is built from 15 residues. The V gene's germline CDR1 is KGHSH and CDR2 LQKENI. The CDR3 DNA reads TGTGCCAGCTCTCCACTTGGGACAGGGGGAGAGACCCAGTACTTC. Encoded protein: CASSPLGTGGETQYF.

The V call is TRBV5-1, the J call TRBJ1-5; D is possibly TRBD1 (5 bases). V lost 3 bases and J 3 bases, leaving 10 bases between the germline ends. Per the germline V gene, CDR1 is SGHRS and CDR2 is YFSETQ. This CDR3 contains 14 residues. CDR3 sequence (DNA): TGCGCCAGCAGCTGGCGGGGGGACAATCAGCCCCAGCATTTT. This codes for CASSWRGDNQPQHF.

This clone showed up just a few times. The chain has TRBV5-5 and TRBJ1-1; maybe TRBD1 (5 bases). The length of the CDR3 is 15 residues. Germline loops: CDR1 SGHKS, CDR2 YYEKEE (reference sequence). Trimming pared 3 bases from V and 0 bases from J, leaving 12 bases between. DNA of the CDR3: TGTGCCAGCAGCTGGGGGGGAAGTGTGAACACTGAAGCTTTCTTT. It translates to CASSWGGSVNTEAFF.

This sequence joins TRBV12-3 or TRBV12-4 and TRBJ1-2; the match to TRBD1 covers 7 bases. Trimming at V came to 5 bases and at J to 6 bases, leaving 3 bases not matched to a gene. The CDR3 consists of 12 residues. In nucleotides, the CDR3 is TGTGCCAGCAGTACCCAGGGGGATGGCTACACCTTC. Protein product: CASSTQGDGYTF.

V usage is TRBV18 and J usage is TRBJ2-7, with D possibly being TRBD2 (5 bases). From germline, CDR1 is KGHSH and CDR2 LQKENI. The CDR3 consists of 15 residues. V was pared by 1 base and J by 4 bases, with 14 bases between. The CDR3 DNA reads TGTGCCAGCTCACCACGGCTAGCCTCTATGTACGAGCAGTACTTC. Translation: CASSPRLASMYEQYF.